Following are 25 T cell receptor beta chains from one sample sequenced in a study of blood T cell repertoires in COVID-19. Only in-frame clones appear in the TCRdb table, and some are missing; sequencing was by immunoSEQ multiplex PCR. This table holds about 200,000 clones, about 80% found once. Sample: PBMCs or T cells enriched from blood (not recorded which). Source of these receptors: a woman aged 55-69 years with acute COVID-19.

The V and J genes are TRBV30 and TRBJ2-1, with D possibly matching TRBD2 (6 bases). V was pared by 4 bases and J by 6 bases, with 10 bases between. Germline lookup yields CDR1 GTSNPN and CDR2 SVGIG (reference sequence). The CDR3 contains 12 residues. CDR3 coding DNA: TGTGCCTGGAATGGGGGGACCAATGAGCAGTTCTTC. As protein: CAWNGGTNEQFF.

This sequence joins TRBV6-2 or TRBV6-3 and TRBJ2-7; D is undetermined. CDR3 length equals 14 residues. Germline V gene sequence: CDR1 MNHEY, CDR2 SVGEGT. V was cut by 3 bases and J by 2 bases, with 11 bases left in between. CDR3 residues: CASSYSGRTYEQYV. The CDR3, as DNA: TGTGCCAGCAGTTATTCCGGCAGGACCTACGAGCAGTACGTC.

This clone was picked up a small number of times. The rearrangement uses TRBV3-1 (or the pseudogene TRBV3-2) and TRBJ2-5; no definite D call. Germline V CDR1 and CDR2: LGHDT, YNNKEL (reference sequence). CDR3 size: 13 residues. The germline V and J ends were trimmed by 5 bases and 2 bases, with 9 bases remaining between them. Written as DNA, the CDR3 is TGTGCCAGCAGCAAAACCAGACAAGAGACCCAGTACTTC. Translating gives CASSKTRQETQYF.

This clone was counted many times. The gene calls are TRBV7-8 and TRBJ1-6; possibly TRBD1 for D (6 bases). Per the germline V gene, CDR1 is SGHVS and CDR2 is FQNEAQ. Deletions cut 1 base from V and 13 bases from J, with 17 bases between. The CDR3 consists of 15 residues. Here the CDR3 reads CASSLESGAPDPLHF. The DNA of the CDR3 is TGTGCCAGCAGCTTAGAATCAGGGGCGCCGGATCCCCTCCACTTT.

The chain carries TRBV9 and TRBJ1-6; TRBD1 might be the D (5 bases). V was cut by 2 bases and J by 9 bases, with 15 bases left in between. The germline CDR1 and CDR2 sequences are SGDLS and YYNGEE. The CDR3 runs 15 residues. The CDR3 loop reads CASSVKATVPSPLHF. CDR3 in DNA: TGTGCCAGCAGCGTGAAGGCGACAGTTCCTTCACCCCTCCACTTT.

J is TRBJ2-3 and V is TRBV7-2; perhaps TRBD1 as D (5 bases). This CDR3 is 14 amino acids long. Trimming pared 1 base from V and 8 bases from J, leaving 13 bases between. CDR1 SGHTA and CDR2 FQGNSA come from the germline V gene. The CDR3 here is CASSLEWGPGTQYF. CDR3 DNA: TGTGCCAGCAGCTTAGAATGGGGCCCGGGTACGCAGTATTTT. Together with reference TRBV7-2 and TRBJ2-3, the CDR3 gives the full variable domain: GAGVSQSPSNKVTEKGKDVELRCDPISGHTALYWYRQSLGQGLEFLIYFQGNSAPDKSGLPSDRFSAERTGGSVSTLTIQRTQQEDSAVYLCASSLEWGPGTQYFGPGTRLTVL.

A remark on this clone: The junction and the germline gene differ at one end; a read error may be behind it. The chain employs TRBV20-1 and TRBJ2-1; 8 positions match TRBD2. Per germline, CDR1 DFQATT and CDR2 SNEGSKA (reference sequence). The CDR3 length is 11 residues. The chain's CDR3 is CSASTGGPSVF. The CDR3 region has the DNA TGCAGTGCTAGTACGGGAGGGCCCTCGGTCTTC.

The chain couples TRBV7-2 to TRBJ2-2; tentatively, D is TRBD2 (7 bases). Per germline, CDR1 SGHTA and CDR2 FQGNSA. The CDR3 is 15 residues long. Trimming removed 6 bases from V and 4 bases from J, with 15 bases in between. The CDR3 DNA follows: TGTGCCAGCAGAGGGGGGGGCAGTGGCACCGGGGAGCTGTTTTTT. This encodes CASRGGGSGTGELFF.

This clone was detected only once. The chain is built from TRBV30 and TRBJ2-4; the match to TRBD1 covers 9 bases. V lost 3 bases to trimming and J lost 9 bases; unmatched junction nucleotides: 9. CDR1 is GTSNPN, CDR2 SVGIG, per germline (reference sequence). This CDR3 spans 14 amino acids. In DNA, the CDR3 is TGTGCCTGGAGAAGGGGACAGGGCCTTGGCATTCAGTACTTC. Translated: CAWRRGQGLGIQYF.

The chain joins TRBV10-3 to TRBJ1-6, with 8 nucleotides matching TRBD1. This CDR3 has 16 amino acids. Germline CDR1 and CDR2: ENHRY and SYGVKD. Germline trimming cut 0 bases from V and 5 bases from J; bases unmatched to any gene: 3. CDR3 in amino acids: CAISESRGLNNSPLHF. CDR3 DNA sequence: TGTGCCATCAGTGAGTCCAGGGGGCTGAATAATTCACCCCTCCACTTT.

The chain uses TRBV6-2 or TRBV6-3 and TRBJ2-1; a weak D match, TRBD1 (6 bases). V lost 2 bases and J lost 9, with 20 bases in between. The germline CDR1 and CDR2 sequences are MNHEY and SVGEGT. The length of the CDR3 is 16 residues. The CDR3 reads CASSYPDRRSGGEQFF. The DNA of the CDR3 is TGTGCCAGCAGTTACCCCGACAGGAGGTCTGGCGGTGAGCAGTTCTTC.

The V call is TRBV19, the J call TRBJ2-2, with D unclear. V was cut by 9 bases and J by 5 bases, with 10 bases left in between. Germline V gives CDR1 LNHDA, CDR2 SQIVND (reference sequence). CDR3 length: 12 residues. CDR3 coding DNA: TGTGCCAGCAAAGACTGGACCGGGGAGCTGTTTTTT. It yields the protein CASKDWTGELFF.

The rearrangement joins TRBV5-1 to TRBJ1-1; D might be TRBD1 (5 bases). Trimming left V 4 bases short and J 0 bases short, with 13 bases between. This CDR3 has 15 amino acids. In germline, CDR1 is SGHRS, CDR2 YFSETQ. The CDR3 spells CASSRIGGVNTEAFF. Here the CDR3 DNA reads TGCGCCAGCAGCCGGATCGGGGGGGTGAACACTGAAGCTTTCTTT.

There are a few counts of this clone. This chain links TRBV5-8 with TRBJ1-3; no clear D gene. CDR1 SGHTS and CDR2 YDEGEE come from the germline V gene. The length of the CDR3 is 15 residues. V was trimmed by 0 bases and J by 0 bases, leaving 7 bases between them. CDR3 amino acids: CASSLDYPSGNTIYF. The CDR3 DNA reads TGTGCCAGCAGCTTGGACTACCCCTCTGGAAACACCATATATTTT.

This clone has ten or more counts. CDR3 region: CASSGGLGNSPLHF. CDR3 nucleotides: TGTGCCAGCAGCGGAGGGTTGGGTAATTCACCCCTCCACTTT. The chain recombines TRBV6-5 with TRBJ1-6; D remains unclear. The V end lost 6 bases, the J end lost 6 bases, and 12 bases lay between the germline ends. The germline gives CDR1 MNHEY, CDR2 SVGAGI. The CDR3 sequence is 14 residues long.

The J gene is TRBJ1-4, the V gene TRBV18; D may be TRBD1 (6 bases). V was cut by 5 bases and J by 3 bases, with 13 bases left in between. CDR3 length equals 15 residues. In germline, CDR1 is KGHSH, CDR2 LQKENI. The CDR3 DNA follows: TGTGCCAGCTCAGGCAACAGGGTACCTAATGAAAAACTGTTTTTT. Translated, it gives CASSGNRVPNEKLFF.

This CDR3 is CASRTVGVDEQFF. In DNA, the CDR3 is TGTGCCTCGAGGACAGTGGGGGTTGATGAGCAGTTCTTC. This chain connects TRBV10-3 to TRBJ2-1; tentative D call: TRBD1 (6 bases). Germline V gene sequence: CDR1 ENHRY, CDR2 SYGVKD. The CDR3 contains 13 residues. V was shortened by 11 bases and J by 8 bases, with 19 bases between the two germline ends.

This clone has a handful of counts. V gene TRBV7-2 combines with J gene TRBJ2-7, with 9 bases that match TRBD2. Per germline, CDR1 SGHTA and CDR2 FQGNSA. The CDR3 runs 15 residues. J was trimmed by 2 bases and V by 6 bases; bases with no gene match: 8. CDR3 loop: CASSQAGGRAYEQYF. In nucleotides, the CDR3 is TGTGCCAGCAGTCAAGCGGGAGGCCGTGCCTACGAGCAGTACTTC.

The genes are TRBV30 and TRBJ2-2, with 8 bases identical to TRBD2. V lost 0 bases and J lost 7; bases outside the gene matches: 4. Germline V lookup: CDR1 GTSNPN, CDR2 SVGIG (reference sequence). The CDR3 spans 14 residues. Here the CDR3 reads CAWSVVGRDGELFF. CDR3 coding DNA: TGTGCCTGGAGTGTGGTCGGGAGGGACGGGGAGCTGTTTTTT.

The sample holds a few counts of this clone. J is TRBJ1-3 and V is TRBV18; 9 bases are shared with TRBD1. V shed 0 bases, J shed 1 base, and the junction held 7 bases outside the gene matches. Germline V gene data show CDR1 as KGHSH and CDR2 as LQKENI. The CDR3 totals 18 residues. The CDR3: CASSPPMWTGVSGNTIYF. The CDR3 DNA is TGTGCCAGCTCACCACCAATGTGGACAGGGGTTTCTGGAAACACCATATATTTT.

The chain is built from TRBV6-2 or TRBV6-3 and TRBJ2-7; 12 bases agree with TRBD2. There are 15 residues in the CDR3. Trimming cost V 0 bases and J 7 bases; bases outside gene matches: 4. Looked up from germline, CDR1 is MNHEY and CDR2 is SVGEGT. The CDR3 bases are TGTGCCAGCAGTTACTCGGGACTAGCGGGTTGGGAGCAGTACGTC. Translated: CASSYSGLAGWEQYV.

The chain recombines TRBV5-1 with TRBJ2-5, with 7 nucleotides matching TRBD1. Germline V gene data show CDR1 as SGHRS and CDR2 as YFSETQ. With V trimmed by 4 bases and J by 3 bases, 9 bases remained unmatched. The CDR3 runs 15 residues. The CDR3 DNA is TGCGCCAGCAGCCCTCATTTAGGGGGCGAAGAGACCCAGTACTTC. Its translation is CASSPHLGGEETQYF.

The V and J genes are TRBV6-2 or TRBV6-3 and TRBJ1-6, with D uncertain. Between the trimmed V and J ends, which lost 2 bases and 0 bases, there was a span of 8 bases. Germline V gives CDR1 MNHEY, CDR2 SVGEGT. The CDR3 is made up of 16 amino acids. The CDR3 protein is CASSYRESSYNSPLHF. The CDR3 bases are TGTGCCAGCAGTTACAGGGAGAGCTCCTATAATTCACCCCTCCACTTT.

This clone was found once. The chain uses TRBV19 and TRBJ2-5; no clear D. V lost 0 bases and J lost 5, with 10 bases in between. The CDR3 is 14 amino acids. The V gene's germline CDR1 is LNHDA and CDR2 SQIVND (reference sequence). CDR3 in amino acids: CASSIDLLLETQYF. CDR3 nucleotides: TGTGCCAGTAGTATAGATCTACTCCTGGAGACCCAGTACTTC.

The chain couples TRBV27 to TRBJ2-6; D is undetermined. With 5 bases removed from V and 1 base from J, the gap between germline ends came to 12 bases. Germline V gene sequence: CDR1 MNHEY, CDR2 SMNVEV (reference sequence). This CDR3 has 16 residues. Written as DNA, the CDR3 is TGTGCCAGCAGTGATGTGTTCGGTTCTGGGGCCAACGTCCTGACTTTC. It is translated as CASSDVFGSGANVLTF.